This T cell receptor (beta chain) was sequenced in a study of blood T cell repertoires in COVID-19. The protocol was immunoSEQ multiplex PCR, while the TCRdb copy is restricted to in-frame clones and leaves out a portion. The sample yields about 120,000 clones, 85% seen once. This clone was seen only a few times. Germline CDR1 and CDR2: SQVTM and ANQGSEA. V dropped 8 bases and J dropped 7; count of bases not matched to a gene: 7. The length of the CDR3 is 12 residues. The sequence was obtained from a man aged 80 or over with active or convalescent COVID-19. Material for sequencing was peripheral blood. The genes are TRBV29-1 and TRBJ1-4; 7 nucleotides agree with TRBD1. CDR3 sequence: CSTRQGSEKLFF. CDR3 DNA sequence: TGCAGCACACGACAGGGTAGTGAAAAACTGTTTTTT.